This is a list of T cell receptor beta chains from one sample in a study of shared T cell receptors in the human thymus. Profiled with immunoSEQ multiplex PCR; TCRdb holds only in-frame clones, not every one. The sample holds over 350,000 clones, 95% seen once. The specimen was thymocytes. All receptors derive from a human donor. CDR3s include the opening cysteine and the closing phenylalanine or tryptophan.

j_call: TRBJ2-1; v_call: TRBV5-1; cdr3_aa: CASSLEASGSSYNEQFF
j_call: TRBJ1-2; v_call: TRBV9; cdr3_aa: CASSAPTGGYTF
j_call: TRBJ2-2; v_call: TRBV11-3; cdr3_aa: CASSLVVQRHGNTGELFF
j_call: TRBJ1-1; v_call: TRBV7-2; cdr3_aa: CASSFPQTDRGEVDTEAFF
j_call: TRBJ2-4; v_call: TRBV21-1; cdr3_aa: CASSKGITVVPKNIQYF
j_call: TRBJ1-1; v_call: TRBV30; cdr3_aa: CAWNRHTEAFF
j_call: TRBJ2-2; v_call: TRBV5-1; cdr3_aa: CASSRGYTGELFF
j_call: TRBJ2-2; v_call: TRBV15; cdr3_aa: CATPGKWELFF
j_call: TRBJ1-4; v_call: TRBV19; cdr3_aa: CASRNRGADEKLFF
j_call: TRBJ2-3; v_call: TRBV27; cdr3_aa: CASTVDRATDTQYF
j_call: TRBJ1-5; v_call: TRBV27; cdr3_aa: CASSLRDSQPQHF
j_call: TRBJ1-2; v_call: TRBV18; cdr3_aa: CASSPDGRPNGGYTF
j_call: TRBJ1-1; v_call: TRBV11-2; cdr3_aa: CASSSDRVGYTEAFF
j_call: TRBJ2-1; v_call: TRBV6-5; cdr3_aa: CASSYLAASYNEQFF
j_call: TRBJ1-2; v_call: TRBV11-2; cdr3_aa: CASSFFHPRDRENGYTF
j_call: TRBJ2-7; v_call: TRBV5-4; cdr3_aa: CASSLYRLAFREQYF
j_call: TRBJ2-1; v_call: TRBV4-1; cdr3_aa: CASSLSPSGGEQFF
j_call: TRBJ1-2; v_call: TRBV7-9; cdr3_aa: CASSRGQGHDYGYTF
j_call: TRBJ1-4; v_call: TRBV30; cdr3_aa: CAWSVKVPGENEKLFF
j_call: TRBJ2-7; v_call: TRBV28; cdr3_aa: CASSLWASEQYF
j_call: TRBJ2-1; v_call: TRBV5-1; cdr3_aa: CASSSAGQINEQFF
j_call: TRBJ2-1; v_call: TRBV7-9; cdr3_aa: CASSTPRGSSGRERNEQFF
j_call: TRBJ1-1; v_call: TRBV10-3; cdr3_aa: CAISDNTEAFF
j_call: TRBJ1-1; v_call: TRBV27; cdr3_aa: CASSLSGSGVEREAFF
j_call: TRBJ1-5; v_call: TRBV27; cdr3_aa: CASRPRPLSNQPQHF
j_call: TRBJ1-5; v_call: TRBV30; cdr3_aa: CAWSPGTLNQPQHF
j_call: TRBJ1-2; v_call: TRBV28; cdr3_aa: CASSLNGGQGYTF
j_call: TRBJ2-7; v_call: TRBV27; cdr3_aa: CASSSRGLTYEQYF
j_call: TRBJ1-1; v_call: TRBV9; cdr3_aa: CASSVNRGPNTEAFF
j_call: TRBJ2-3; v_call: TRBV27; cdr3_aa: CASSGKQGNTQYF
j_call: TRBJ2-1; v_call: TRBV7-9; cdr3_aa: CASSFPDRSYNEQFF
j_call: TRBJ2-7; v_call: TRBV5-1; cdr3_aa: CASSFETAFYEQYF
j_call: TRBJ2-7; v_call: TRBV10-2; cdr3_aa: CASISGLAGAYEQYF
j_call: TRBJ1-1; v_call: TRBV18; cdr3_aa: CASSHGRPPLLMNTEAFF
j_call: TRBJ2-5; v_call: TRBV9; cdr3_aa: CASSAEGGHQETQYF
j_call: TRBJ1-6; v_call: TRBV7-2; cdr3_aa: CASSPSTRCNSPLHF
j_call: TRBJ2-1; v_call: TRBV30; cdr3_aa: CAWSTGRRNNEQFF
j_call: TRBJ2-6; v_call: TRBV4-2; cdr3_aa: CASTYRDRASGGANVLTF
j_call: TRBJ1-1; v_call: TRBV6-1; cdr3_aa: CAIVDRENTEAFF
j_call: TRBJ2-1; v_call: TRBV25-1; cdr3_aa: CASSDPYRGGEQFF
j_call: TRBJ2-7; v_call: TRBV19; cdr3_aa: CASSSEPYEQYF
j_call: TRBJ2-1; v_call: TRBV27; cdr3_aa: CASSLETSGSYNEQFF
j_call: TRBJ2-3; v_call: TRBV6-4; cdr3_aa: CASRLETTSTDTQYF
j_call: TRBJ2-1; v_call: TRBV20-1; cdr3_aa: CSANPWNEQFF
j_call: TRBJ2-1; v_call: TRBV7-8; cdr3_aa: CASSLEVAGPYNEQFF
j_call: TRBJ2-7; v_call: TRBV28; cdr3_aa: CASSAARAAYEQYF
j_call: TRBJ2-3; v_call: TRBV5-8; cdr3_aa: CASSLCLRGIATQYF
j_call: TRBJ2-1; v_call: TRBV4-2; cdr3_aa: CASSQENGAGNEQFF
j_call: TRBJ2-5; v_call: TRBV19; cdr3_aa: CASSLGLASQGETQYF
j_call: TRBJ2-5; v_call: TRBV28; cdr3_aa: CASRSTRGQETQYF
j_call: TRBJ2-5; v_call: TRBV5-1; cdr3_aa: CASSSGGGREETQYF
j_call: TRBJ2-3; v_call: TRBV7-2; cdr3_aa: CASSLEFVGRTDTQYF
j_call: TRBJ2-2; v_call: TRBV27; cdr3_aa: CASSLSRRWREAGTGELFF
j_call: TRBJ2-5; v_call: TRBV4-2; cdr3_aa: CASSQDGGTGDETQYF
j_call: TRBJ2-7; v_call: TRBV7-6; cdr3_aa: CASSAQQDCDLTYEQYF
j_call: TRBJ2-7; v_call: TRBV23-1; cdr3_aa: CASSGRRNRYEQYF
j_call: TRBJ2-1; v_call: TRBV5-4; cdr3_aa: CASRLAGAREQFF
j_call: TRBJ2-1; v_call: TRBV6-1; cdr3_aa: CASSEDGASGKGNEQFF
j_call: TRBJ1-2; v_call: TRBV28; cdr3_aa: CASSLLSDRVGYTF